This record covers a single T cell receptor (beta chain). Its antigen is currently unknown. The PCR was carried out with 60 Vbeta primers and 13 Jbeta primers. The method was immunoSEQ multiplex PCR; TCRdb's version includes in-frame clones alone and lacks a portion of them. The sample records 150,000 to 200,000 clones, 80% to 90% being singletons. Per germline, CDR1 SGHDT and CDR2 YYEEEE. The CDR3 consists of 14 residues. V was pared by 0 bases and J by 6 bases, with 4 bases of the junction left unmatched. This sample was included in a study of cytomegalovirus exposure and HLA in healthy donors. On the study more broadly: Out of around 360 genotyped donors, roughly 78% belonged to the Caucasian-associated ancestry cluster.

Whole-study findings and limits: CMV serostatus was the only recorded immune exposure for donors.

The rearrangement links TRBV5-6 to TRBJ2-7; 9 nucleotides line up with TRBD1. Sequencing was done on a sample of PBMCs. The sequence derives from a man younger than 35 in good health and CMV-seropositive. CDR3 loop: CASSLGQGESEQYF. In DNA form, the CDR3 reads TGTGCCAGCAGCTTGGGACAGGGGGAGAGCGAGCAGTACTTC.